A selection of T cell receptor beta chains follows, all from one sample in a study of T cell clonotyping in hematopoietic cell transplantation. This table comes from immunoSEQ multiplex PCR, and its TCRdb copy is limited to in-frame clones, with some not included. Among some 2,500 clones, over 70% were seen once, and the ten largest hold 33%. The source was peripheral blood mononuclear cells, collected 180 days after allogeneic stem cell transplant. These receptors were collected from a male patient between 55 and 70 years old who had an allogeneic stem cell transplant, so T cells may come from the graft donor. Some clones in this sample may be carry-over from other donors' samples. The CDR3 runs from the conserved cysteine through the conserved F or W. Fields, in order: CDR3 DNA, CDR3 protein, D gene, clone size, V gene, J gene. D genes are given only for firm matches. Clone size is not always given. Where it is, it says once, few, many or a class for expanded clones.

DNA: TGTGCCACCAGCTCCAGAGGAGGAGGGGGCTACACCTTC
CDR3: CATSSRGGGGYTF
D: -
size: -
V: TRBV15
J: TRBJ1-2

DNA: TGTGCCAGCAGCCAAGGAGGAGGGGAACGATATGGCTACACCTTC
CDR3: CASSQGGGERYGYTF
D: -
size: -
V: TRBV14
J: TRBJ1-2

DNA: TGTGCCAGCAGTGACAGGGCCTCCTCTGGAAACACCATATATTTT
CDR3: CASSDRASSGNTIYF
D: -
size: -
V: TRBV2
J: TRBJ1-3

DNA: TGCAGCGCCCGGACAGGTTATGGCTACACCTTC
CDR3: CSARTGYGYTF
D: TRBD1
size: -
V: TRBV29-1
J: TRBJ1-2

DNA: TGTGCCAGCAGCCCAAGGCAGGGGTTGGTCACCGGGGAGCTGTTTTTT
CDR3: CASSPRQGLVTGELFF
D: -
size: -
V: TRBV7-3
J: TRBJ2-2

DNA: TGTGCCAGCAGTTTAGTTGACCGGGATTCTGGGTGGCAGTACTTC
CDR3: CASSLVDRDSGWQYF
D: -
size: few
V: TRBV28
J: TRBJ2-7

DNA: TGTGCCTGGAGTGTCGCCAGCGACAACAGACCCTTCTACGAGCAGTACTTC
CDR3: CAWSVASDNRPFYEQYF
D: -
size: -
V: TRBV30
J: TRBJ2-7

DNA: TGTGCCAGCAGCGCGACCAGAACTAATGAAAAACTGTTTTTT
CDR3: CASSATRTNEKLFF
D: -
size: -
V: TRBV6-5
J: TRBJ1-4

DNA: TGTGCCAGCAGTTACGCAGGGGCGGTCTACACCTTC
CDR3: CASSYAGAVYTF
D: -
size: hyperexpanded
V: TRBV6-5
J: TRBJ1-2

DNA: TGTGCCAGCAGCTTAGCGGGGTCTGGAAACACCATATATTTT
CDR3: CASSLAGSGNTIYF
D: -
size: few
V: TRBV7-2
J: TRBJ1-3

DNA: TGTGCCAGCAGCCCTCATGGGGCGATGAACACTGAAGCTTTCTTT
CDR3: CASSPHGAMNTEAFF
D: -
size: -
V: TRBV14
J: TRBJ1-1

DNA: TGCGCCAGCAGCCAACTCCGGGGTGATATCTACGAGCAGTACTTC
CDR3: CASSQLRGDIYEQYF
D: -
size: -
V: TRBV4-3
J: TRBJ2-7

DNA: TGCAGCGCTGACACAGGGGGTTACTATGGCTACACCTTC
CDR3: CSADTGGYYGYTF
D: TRBD1
size: large
V: TRBV29-1
J: TRBJ1-2

DNA: TGTGCCACCAGCAGAGCCGGCGGGACGCAGTATTTT
CDR3: CATSRAGGTQYF
D: -
size: -
V: TRBV15
J: TRBJ2-3

DNA: TGTGCCAGCAGTTTCGGAGGGCCGTCAGATACGCAGTATTTT
CDR3: CASSFGGPSDTQYF
D: -
size: -
V: TRBV2
J: TRBJ2-3

DNA: TGTGCCAGCAGCTTGGTCGAACTACCCTCCAACGAGCAGTACTTC
CDR3: CASSLVELPSNEQYF
D: -
size: -
V: TRBV5-4
J: TRBJ2-7

DNA: TGTGCCTGTAAACCTCAGGGGAGGGAGCAGTACTTC
CDR3: CACKPQGREQYF
D: -
size: -
V: TRBV30
J: TRBJ2-7

DNA: TGTGCCAGCAGTTACATGCGCTACACAGATACGCAGTATTTT
CDR3: CASSYMRYTDTQYF
D: -
size: -
V: TRBV6-5
J: TRBJ2-3

DNA: TGTGCCAGTAAGGGTAATGGCTACACCTTC
CDR3: CASKGNGYTF
D: -
size: medium-sized
V: TRBV19
J: TRBJ1-2

DNA: TGCAGCGCTAGTGTACAGGGATCTGGTGGCTACACCTTC
CDR3: CSASVQGSGGYTF
D: -
size: -
V: TRBV29-1
J: TRBJ1-2

DNA: TGCAGCGTTGAGGCAGGATATCAAGAGACCCAGTACTTC
CDR3: CSVEAGYQETQYF
D: -
size: -
V: TRBV29-1
J: TRBJ2-5

DNA: TGTGCCAGCAGTTCGGTAGGGTACGAGCAGTACTTC
CDR3: CASSSVGYEQYF
D: -
size: -
V: TRBV27
J: TRBJ2-7

DNA: TGTGCCTGGAGTACCCCCAGACTAGCGACATCCTACGAGCAGTACTTC
CDR3: CAWSTPRLATSYEQYF
D: TRBD2
size: -
V: TRBV30
J: TRBJ2-7

DNA: TGTGCCAGCAGCCAAGAACTACTCGGGGGTCGGGCTTTCTTT
CDR3: CASSQELLGGRAFF
D: -
size: -
V: TRBV14
J: TRBJ1-1

DNA: TGTGCCAGTAGTATTCTGACACACTCTAATGAAAAACTGTTTTTT
CDR3: CASSILTHSNEKLFF
D: -
size: -
V: TRBV19
J: TRBJ1-4

DNA: TGTGCCAGCAGTGAGGGGCGAGGTACAGATACGCAGTATTTT
CDR3: CASSEGRGTDTQYF
D: -
size: -
V: TRBV6-1
J: TRBJ2-3

DNA: TGCGCCAGCAGCTTGTTTGTCCGACTGGGACAGGGGAACACTGAAGCTTTCTTT
CDR3: CASSLFVRLGQGNTEAFF
D: TRBD1
size: -
V: TRBV5-1
J: TRBJ1-1

DNA: TGCGCCAGCAGCTTCTCACTAGCGGGAGGATACAATGAGCAGTTCTTC
CDR3: CASSFSLAGGYNEQFF
D: TRBD2
size: -
V: TRBV5-1
J: TRBJ2-1

DNA: TGTGCCTGGGGTAGGGGACTTCCCAGGTACGAGCAGTACTTC
CDR3: CAWGRGLPRYEQYF
D: -
size: -
V: TRBV30
J: TRBJ2-7

DNA: TGTGCCAGCAGCTTGCAGGATGAGCAGTTCTTC
CDR3: CASSLQDEQFF
D: -
size: -
V: TRBV5-6
J: TRBJ2-1

DNA: TGTGCCTGGAGGGGCGGGTCTTACAATGAGCAGTTCTTC
CDR3: CAWRGGSYNEQFF
D: -
size: -
V: TRBV30
J: TRBJ2-1

DNA: TGTGCCAGCAGCGTACTAGCGGCTTCTTACTACGAGCAGTACTTC
CDR3: CASSVLAASYYEQYF
D: TRBD2
size: once
V: TRBV7-2
J: TRBJ2-7

DNA: TGTGCCAGCACGTCTAGACCCATGGGGGATACGCAGTATTTT
CDR3: CASTSRPMGDTQYF
D: -
size: -
V: TRBV27
J: TRBJ2-3

DNA: TGCAGCGGTATCAGGGGTTGGAACACTGAAGCTTTCTTT
CDR3: CSGIRGWNTEAFF
D: -
size: -
V: TRBV29-1
J: TRBJ1-1

DNA: TGTGCCAGCAGCTGGACAGGGGGCGGACAGCCCCAGCATTTT
CDR3: CASSWTGGGQPQHF
D: TRBD1
size: -
V: TRBV5-6
J: TRBJ1-5

DNA: TGTGCCTGGACCCGATACTCCTACAATGAGCAGTTCTTC
CDR3: CAWTRYSYNEQFF
D: -
size: -
V: TRBV30
J: TRBJ2-1

DNA: TGTGCCAGCAGTCCGGGGGACTTCCGACCCTACGAGCAGTACTTC
CDR3: CASSPGDFRPYEQYF
D: -
size: -
V: TRBV28
J: TRBJ2-7

DNA: TGTGCCTGGAATGGGGGGACAGGAGTTAATGAAAAACTGTTTTTT
CDR3: CAWNGGTGVNEKLFF
D: TRBD1
size: few
V: TRBV30
J: TRBJ1-4

DNA: TGTGCCAGCAGTCTAGCGGGGATTAGCACAGATACGCAGTATTTT
CDR3: CASSLAGISTDTQYF
D: TRBD2
size: -
V: TRBV6-5
J: TRBJ2-3

DNA: TGTGCCACCAGCAGAGGTCAGGGGGCTAGAGAGCAGTACTTC
CDR3: CATSRGQGAREQYF
D: TRBD1
size: hyperexpanded
V: TRBV15
J: TRBJ2-7

DNA: TGTGCCAGCAGTTTACTACAGGGAGTGAATGAAAAACTGTTTTTT
CDR3: CASSLLQGVNEKLFF
D: -
size: -
V: TRBV28
J: TRBJ1-4

DNA: TGCAGCGTTCTCGACGACATTCAGTACTTC
CDR3: CSVLDDIQYF
D: -
size: few
V: TRBV29-1
J: TRBJ2-4

DNA: TGTGCCTGGAAAGTCGGTGGCTACACCTTC
CDR3: CAWKVGGYTF
D: -
size: -
V: TRBV30
J: TRBJ1-2

DNA: TGTGCCTGGAGTCCCCAGGGGGTCTATGGCTACACCTTC
CDR3: CAWSPQGVYGYTF
D: TRBD1
size: -
V: TRBV30
J: TRBJ1-2

DNA: TGTGCCAGCAGCTTCCACGGCGGTATGGAGCAGTTCTTC
CDR3: CASSFHGGMEQFF
D: -
size: -
V: TRBV11-1
J: TRBJ2-1

DNA: TGCAGCGTTGAAGAATTGGTCAGCGGGCCCTACAATGAGCAGTTCTTC
CDR3: CSVEELVSGPYNEQFF
D: -
size: once
V: TRBV29-1
J: TRBJ2-1

DNA: TGTGCCTGCGCGGAGAGGGGTTATGGCTACACCTTC
CDR3: CACAERGYGYTF
D: -
size: -
V: TRBV30
J: TRBJ1-2

DNA: TGTGCCAGCAGTTCCGGGACCGCCCCCTTAGGCGAGCAGTACTTC
CDR3: CASSSGTAPLGEQYF
D: -
size: -
V: TRBV27
J: TRBJ2-7

DNA: TGTGCCTGGAGTCAATCCTTTCTGACTAGCGGGGGGACCCAGTACTTC
CDR3: CAWSQSFLTSGGTQYF
D: TRBD2
size: -
V: TRBV30
J: TRBJ2-5

DNA: TGTGCCAGCAGTGAAGCCGGGTTCGGAGAAGCTTTCTTT
CDR3: CASSEAGFGEAFF
D: -
size: -
V: TRBV25-1
J: TRBJ1-1

DNA: TGTGCCAGCAGCCCGAAACAGGGGGTGAACTATGGCTACACCTTC
CDR3: CASSPKQGVNYGYTF
D: TRBD1
size: -
V: TRBV5-4
J: TRBJ1-2

DNA: TGTGCCAGCAGCGCAAAGGGCCAGGTTGGAGGGAGAGGAGGGAAGGAGACCCAGTACTTC
CDR3: CASSAKGQVGGRGGKETQYF
D: -
size: few
V: TRBV9
J: TRBJ2-5

DNA: TGTGCCAGCAGCGCCTCCCTCAAGGGACAGAGCACAGATACGCAGTATTTT
CDR3: CASSASLKGQSTDTQYF
D: TRBD1
size: -
V: TRBV9
J: TRBJ2-3

DNA: TGTGCCAGCAGCTTGACAGGGGGGAACTATGGCTACACCTTC
CDR3: CASSLTGGNYGYTF
D: TRBD1
size: -
V: TRBV7-9
J: TRBJ1-2

DNA: TGTGCCAGTAGTACTTTACCGGGACAGGGGAACACTGAAGCTTTCTTT
CDR3: CASSTLPGQGNTEAFF
D: TRBD1
size: -
V: TRBV19
J: TRBJ1-1

DNA: TGTGCCAGCAGCGGGCCGGGACACCTAAAGTTTAACTATGGCTACACCTTC
CDR3: CASSGPGHLKFNYGYTF
D: -
size: few
V: TRBV5-8
J: TRBJ1-2

DNA: TGTGCCAGCAGCTCGCTACTGTCGGGCAGAGGCAACACTGAAGCTTTCTTT
CDR3: CASSSLLSGRGNTEAFF
D: -
size: -
V: TRBV7-2
J: TRBJ1-1

DNA: TGTGCCAGTAGTACAGTACTGGGACTAGCGGGAGATAAGACCCAGTACTTC
CDR3: CASSTVLGLAGDKTQYF
D: TRBD2
size: -
V: TRBV19
J: TRBJ2-5

DNA: TGTGCCAGCAGCCCCGGGACGGACTATGGCTACACCTTC
CDR3: CASSPGTDYGYTF
D: -
size: -
V: TRBV7-9
J: TRBJ1-2